This TCR beta chain was documented in a study of cytomegalovirus exposure and HLA in healthy donors. Study-wide results and limits: CMV serostatus was the sole immune exposure data available.

13 Jbeta primers and 60 Vbeta primers were used for the PCR. This table comes from immunoSEQ multiplex PCR, and its TCRdb copy is limited to in-frame clones, with some not included. The sample lists approximately 140,000 clones; around three quarters were seen once. Notes on this clone: As yet, its antigen is unknown.

This TCR was sampled from a woman between 40 and 50 years old in good health and CMV-seropositive. The source material was PBMCs.

The CDR3 region is CASTTASSYNEQFF. CDR3 nucleotide sequence: TGTGCCAGCACTACTGCGAGCTCCTACAATGAGCAGTTCTTC. The gene calls are TRBV28 and TRBJ2-1, with D uncertain. The V end lost 7 bases, the J end lost 0 bases, and 10 bases lay between the germline ends. This CDR3 has 14 amino acids. Germline assignment: CDR1 MDHEN and CDR2 SYDVKM.